This T cell receptor (beta chain) was identified in a study of cytomegalovirus exposure and HLA in healthy donors. Study at large: When 350 to 500 donors were genotyped, roughly four fifths of them were found to fall in the Caucasian-associated ancestry cluster.

Comments on this clone: Antigen specificity is unknown.

It was with 60 Vbeta and 13 Jbeta primers that the PCR ran. Sequenced by immunoSEQ multiplex PCR; TCRdb stores in-frame clones only, minus some. Among about 160,000 clones listed, about 80% were seen once. Whole-study results and caveats: The study reported that TCR beta sequences accurately predicted HLA-A and HLA-B alleles in most subjects. Researchers counted 164 TCR beta chains as cytomegalovirus-associated. Reportedly, diagnosis of cytomegalovirus status by the classifier showed high specificity and sensitivity.

The germline V gene encodes CDR1 LGHNA and CDR2 YSLEER. The CDR3 consists of 15 residues. Trimming removed 2 bases from V and 4 bases from J; junction bases left unmatched: 7. Sequencing was carried out using PBMCs. The chain recombines TRBV4-3 with TRBJ2-7, with 8 nucleotides matching TRBD2. The TCR was taken from a woman in her 50s in good health and CMV-seronegative. Written as DNA, the CDR3 is TGCGCCAGCAGCCAAATCCCAGCGGGGGTTTACGAGCAGTACTTC. It yields the protein CASSQIPAGVYEQYF.